The 30 T cell receptor beta chains reported below all come from one sample, sequenced in a study of technical replicates of blood from a handful of donors. Clones were sequenced by immunoSEQ multiplex PCR, and TCRdb holds only the in-frame ones, with some missing. The sample includes about 15,000 clones, under 90% of them seen just once. Sequenced sample: PBMCs. Every receptor here comes from a human donor in good health.

This clone occurred once. The gene calls are TRBV4-1 and TRBJ2-2, with 7 bases fitting TRBD2. Germline CDR1 and CDR2: MGHRA and YSYEKL. The CDR3 has 14 amino acids. J gave up 7 bases and V 1 base, and 3 bases lay outside the gene matches. The CDR3 DNA reads TGCGCCAGCAGCCAAGGGGGGAGGGACGGGGAGCTGTTTTTT. Amino acid sequence: CASSQGGRDGELFF.

V gene TRBV5-1 combines with J gene TRBJ1-4, with D maybe TRBD1 (6 bases). Trimming cost V 4 bases and J 0 bases, with 13 bases left between them. The CDR3 is 16 residues long. The germline CDR1 and CDR2 sequences are SGHRS and YFSETQ. CDR3 loop: CASSHDRFSTNEKLFF. CDR3 sequence (DNA): TGCGCCAGCAGCCATGACAGGTTTTCAACTAATGAAAAACTGTTTTTT.

The chain combines TRBV14 with TRBJ2-5, with 9 bases identical to TRBD1. Per the germline V gene, CDR1 is SGHDN and CDR2 is FVKESK. The CDR3 is 16 amino acids. With 4 bases clipped from V and 4 bases from J, the junction kept 10 bases outside the gene matches. CDR3 amino acids: CASSPGVRTGVETQYF. CDR3 nucleotide sequence: TGTGCCAGCAGCCCAGGCGTCAGGACAGGGGTAGAGACCCAGTACTTC.

The rearrangement uses TRBV5-6 and TRBJ1-4; D remains ambiguous. CDR1 and CDR2 from the germline V gene are SGHDT and YYEEEE. Trimming took 4 bases from V and 7 from J, leaving 14 bases between them. CDR3 size: 14 residues. As DNA, the CDR3 is TGTGCCAGCAGCATAAATCAGAATGGTGAAAAACTGTTTTTT. Its protein product is CASSINQNGEKLFF.

The chain links TRBV28 to TRBJ1-4; D not resolved. The CDR3 has 14 amino acids. Deletions cut 6 bases from V and 7 bases from J, with 15 bases between. Germline CDR1 reads MDHEN; CDR2 reads SYDVKM. This CDR3 reads CASSGEGLGEKLFF. For the CDR3, the DNA is TGTGCCAGCAGCGGAGAGGGCTTGGGTGAAAAACTGTTTTTT.

J is TRBJ1-2 and V is TRBV18; 7 bases are a match to TRBD1. V trimming: 5 bases; J trimming: 6 bases; junction bases outside the gene matches: 12. Germline V CDR1 and CDR2: KGHSH, LQKENI. This CDR3 has 15 amino acids. The DNA for the CDR3 is TGTGCCAGCTCATTACGACAGGGAGGAGAGGATGGCTACACCTTC. It codes for CASSLRQGGEDGYTF. The full variable domain, its missing parts supplied by reference TRBV18 and TRBJ1-2, is NAGVMQNPRHLVRRRGQEARLRCSPMKGHSHVYWYRQLPEEGLKFMVYLQKENIIDESGMPKERFSAEFPKEGPSILRIQQVVRGDSAAYFCASSLRQGGEDGYTFGSGTRLTVV.

The genes are TRBV29-1 and TRBJ2-5; 11 bases match TRBD1. CDR1 is SQVTM, CDR2 ANQGSEA, per germline. After removal of 1 base from V and 6 bases from J, the junction contained 13 bases not matched to a gene. The CDR3 totals 17 residues. DNA of the CDR3: TGCAGCGTTGAAGCCCGGACAGGGGGCATGGGAGCGAAGACCCAGTACTTC. Amino acid sequence: CSVEARTGGMGAKTQYF.

The chain couples TRBV6-5 to TRBJ2-1; no definite D call. Germline CDR1 reads MNHEY; CDR2 reads SVGAGI. V lost 7 bases and J lost 4, with 17 bases in between. The CDR3 length is 15 residues. Here the CDR3 reads CASTVDGGRYNEQFF. The CDR3 DNA is TGTGCCAGCACCGTAGACGGCGGTAGGTACAATGAGCAGTTCTTC.

This rearrangement joins TRBV27 to TRBJ1-5, with 7 positions matching TRBD1. Germline V gene sequence: CDR1 MNHEY, CDR2 SMNVEV (reference sequence). The CDR3 totals 14 residues. Losses at the gene ends were 6 bases for V and 7 bases for J; bases not matched to a gene: 9. CDR3 sequence reads: CASSLDRVRQPQHF. CDR3 in DNA: TGTGCCAGCAGCCTCGACAGGGTCAGACAGCCCCAGCATTTT.

The chain is built from TRBV5-1 and TRBJ2-2, with 13 bases matching TRBD2. The V and J ends lost 4 bases and 4 bases, in that order; junction bases with no gene match: 4. Germline CDR1 SGHRS, CDR2 YFSETQ. The CDR3 length is 16 residues. Here the CDR3 reads CASSQTSGRGTGELFF. In DNA form, the CDR3 reads TGCGCCAGCAGCCAAACTAGCGGGAGGGGCACCGGGGAGCTGTTTTTT. The whole variable domain, filled in from reference TRBV5-1 and TRBJ2-2, reads KAGVTQTPRYLIKTRGQQVTLSCSPISGHRSVSWYQQTPGQGLQFLFEYFSETQRNKGNFPGRFSGRQFSNSRSEMNVSTLELGDSALYLCASSQTSGRGTGELFFGEGSRLTVL.

This chain joins TRBV14 and TRBJ2-7; 10 bases are a match to TRBD2. Germline-derived CDR1 and CDR2 are SGHDN and FVKESK. The junction had 4 bases not matched to a gene; V was cut back by 4 bases and J by 7 bases. The CDR3 contains 13 residues. DNA of the CDR3: TGTGCCAGCAGCCCCCGAGCGGGAGGGGAGCAGTACTTC. Translating gives CASSPRAGGEQYF.

The rearrangement uses TRBV5-1 and TRBJ2-7, with TRBD2 matching 8 bases. This CDR3 has 14 amino acids. Germline loops: CDR1 SGHRS, CDR2 YFSETQ. J was trimmed by 5 bases and V by 7 bases; bases with no gene match: 11. CDR3 protein: CASRPREGGNEQYF. CDR3 in DNA: TGCGCCAGCCGTCCTCGGGAGGGCGGGAACGAGCAGTACTTC.

The chain recombines TRBV5-1 with TRBJ1-4; 9 nucleotides match TRBD1. Germline CDR1 and CDR2: SGHRS and YFSETQ. The trim removed 4 bases at V and 7 bases at J, leaving 5 bases unmatched. This CDR3 has 14 residues. The CDR3 loop reads CASSGGDRAEKLFF. In nucleotides, the CDR3 is TGCGCCAGCAGCGGGGGGGACAGGGCTGAAAAACTGTTTTTT.

The genes are TRBV11-2 and TRBJ2-4, with D possibly matching TRBD1 (6 bases). Deletions cut 3 bases from V and 0 bases from J, with 12 bases between. The V gene's germline CDR1 is SGHAT and CDR2 FQNNGV. This CDR3 is built from 16 residues. CDR3 in amino acids: CASSFRTGIAKNIQYF. Here the CDR3 DNA reads TGTGCCAGCAGCTTCAGAACAGGGATAGCCAAAAACATTCAGTACTTC. The entire variable domain, with the rest obtained from reference TRBV11-2 and TRBJ2-4, is as follows: EAGVAQSPRYKIIEKRQSVAFWCNPISGHATLYWYQQILGQGPKLLIQFQNNGVVDDSQLPKDRFSAERLKGVDSTLKIQPAKLEDSAVYLCASSFRTGIAKNIQYFGAGTRLSVL.

This rearrangement joins TRBV19 to TRBJ1-5, with 7 bases matching TRBD1. The CDR3 contains 16 residues. The germline CDR1 and CDR2 sequences are LNHDA and SQIVND (reference sequence). After removal of 6 bases from V and 4 bases from J, the junction contained 12 bases not matched to a gene. CDR3 in amino acids: CASSPQQGNQNQPQHF. The CDR3, as DNA: TGTGCCAGTAGCCCGCAACAGGGGAATCAGAATCAGCCCCAGCATTTT.

V usage is TRBV28 and J usage is TRBJ2-6; the D is unclear. CDR3 length: 15 residues. V shed 5 bases and J shed 0 bases, with 8 bases lying between them. CDR1 MDHEN and CDR2 SYDVKM come from the germline V gene. CDR3 region: CASSPPGSGANVLTF. The CDR3 DNA sequence: TGTGCCAGCAGTCCGCCCGGCTCTGGGGCCAACGTCCTGACTTTC.

The genes are TRBV18 and TRBJ2-1, with 7 nucleotides matching TRBD2. The CDR3 is 12 residues long. Germline-derived CDR1 and CDR2 are KGHSH and LQKENI. V lost 3 bases and J lost 7; bases outside the gene matches: 0. CDR3 in DNA: TGTGCCAGCTCACCTAGCGGGAATGAGCAGTTCTTC. Translating it yields CASSPSGNEQFF. Together with reference TRBV18 and TRBJ2-1, the CDR3 gives the full variable domain: NAGVMQNPRHLVRRRGQEARLRCSPMKGHSHVYWYRQLPEEGLKFMVYLQKENIIDESGMPKERFSAEFPKEGPSILRIQQVVRGDSAAYFCASSPSGNEQFFGPGTRLTVL.

J is TRBJ2-4 and V is TRBV5-4, with TRBD1 as a possible D gene (6 bases). Deletions cut 4 bases from V and 1 base from J, with 9 bases between. CDR1 and CDR2 (germline): SGHNT, YYREEE (reference sequence). The CDR3 sequence is 14 residues long. The CDR3 DNA reads TGTGCCAGCAGCGGTCAGGGGGCCAAAAACATTCAGTACTTC. It translates to CASSGQGAKNIQYF.

V and J are TRBV29-1 and TRBJ2-3, with a tentative D call TRBD2 (6 bases). The CDR3 has 14 amino acids. From germline, CDR1 is SQVTM and CDR2 ANQGSEA. The ends were cut back, 3 bases at V and 0 bases at J, with 10 bases in the middle. The CDR3 sequence: CSVEGLSSTDTQYF. CDR3 sequence (DNA): TGCAGCGTTGAGGGACTCTCAAGCACAGATACGCAGTATTTT.

The chain is built from TRBV18 and TRBJ1-1; possible D gene TRBD1, 6 bases. Germline V gene sequence: CDR1 KGHSH, CDR2 LQKENI. V shed 6 bases and J shed 5 bases, with 10 bases lying between them. This CDR3 comprises 12 residues. This CDR3 is CASSPGTTEAFF. DNA for the CDR3: TGTGCCAGCTCGCCAGGGACAACTGAAGCTTTCTTT.

The chain links TRBV28 to TRBJ1-3; 7 bases line up with TRBD1. CDR3 length: 15 residues. Trimming removed 5 bases from V and 0 bases from J; junction bases left unmatched: 4. Germline V gene sequence: CDR1 MDHEN, CDR2 SYDVKM. CDR3 DNA sequence: TGTGCCAGCAGTACACAGGGGCGCTCTGGAAACACCATATATTTT. This encodes CASSTQGRSGNTIYF.

The chain recombines TRBV18 with TRBJ2-3; TRBD2 agrees at 7 bases. There are 15 residues in the CDR3. Germline CDR1 is KGHSH and CDR2 is LQKENI. V lost 3 bases, J lost 1 base, and 4 bases stayed unmatched. CDR3 protein: CASSPPLAGTDTQYF. The CDR3 region has the DNA TGTGCCAGCTCACCGCCCCTAGCGGGCACAGATACGCAGTATTTT.

The chain employs TRBV29-1 and TRBJ1-5; D is uncertain. V dropped 7 bases and J dropped 9 bases, with 7 bases sitting between them. Germline CDR1 reads SQVTM; CDR2 reads ANQGSEA. The CDR3 loop spans 9 amino acids. The CDR3 region is CSAGPPQHF. DNA for the CDR3: TGCAGCGCGGGTCCGCCCCAGCATTTT.

The table lists this clone with a count of one. V gene TRBV5-4 combines with J gene TRBJ2-1, with 13 bases identical to TRBD2. This CDR3 spans 15 amino acids. Germline V gene sequence: CDR1 SGHNT, CDR2 YYREEE (reference sequence). V shed 5 bases, J shed 8 bases, and the junction held 7 bases outside the gene matches. Here the CDR3 reads CASSSTSGRFYEQFF. DNA of the CDR3: TGTGCCAGCAGTTCGACTAGCGGGAGGTTTTATGAGCAGTTCTTC.

This clone appeared a single time. The chain has TRBV19 and TRBJ1-5; 8 nucleotides line up with TRBD1. The V segment lost 6 bases and the J segment 6 bases; nucleotides outside the gene matches: 13. This CDR3 spans 16 amino acids. Germline V lookup: CDR1 LNHDA, CDR2 SQIVND (reference sequence). The CDR3 bases are TGTGCCAGTAGCCGGACCTTGACAGGGGTCGGTCAGCCCCAGCATTTT. This codes for CASSRTLTGVGQPQHF.

The chain links TRBV7-8 to TRBJ2-1; 9 nucleotides align to TRBD1. Germline CDR1 and CDR2: SGHVS and FQNEAQ. Trimming cost V 1 base and J 8 bases; bases outside gene matches: 6. The CDR3 length is 15 residues. For the CDR3, the DNA is TGTGCCAGCAGCTTAGATACAGGGGGCGTCTATGAGCAGTTCTTC. This codes for CASSLDTGGVYEQFF.

In this sample, this clone turned up once. The gene calls are TRBV5-1 and TRBJ2-1; 9 nucleotides match TRBD2. CDR3 size: 16 residues. Germline loops: CDR1 SGHRS, CDR2 YFSETQ. Unmatched junction bases numbered 10, after V lost 4 bases and J lost 5 bases. The CDR3 here is CASSLIPGLANNEQFF. For the CDR3, the DNA is TGCGCCAGCAGCCTTATTCCGGGACTAGCAAACAATGAGCAGTTCTTC.

The rearrangement links TRBV11-2 to TRBJ1-1; D unclear. Looked up from germline, CDR1 is SGHAT and CDR2 is FQNNGV. This CDR3 comprises 17 residues. With 0 bases removed from V and 0 bases from J, the gap between germline ends came to 14 bases. CDR3 nucleotides: TGTGCCAGCAGCTTAGATCGCGGCCGACCCATGAACACTGAAGCTTTCTTT. This translates into CASSLDRGRPMNTEAFF.

This clone appeared a few times. The V call is TRBV19, the J call TRBJ1-2, with a possible D match to TRBD1 (5 bases). The CDR3 runs 16 residues. In germline, CDR1 is LNHDA, CDR2 SQIVND (reference sequence). V was cut by 7 bases and J by 4 bases, with 22 bases left in between. CDR3 bases: TGTGCCAGTACACCATACCCCCACGGGGGTAGCTATGGCTACACCTTC. As protein: CASTPYPHGGSYGYTF.

In this sample, this clone turned up once. This chain joins TRBV5-6 and TRBJ1-1; D not resolved. The CDR3 extends over 16 amino acids. The V and J ends lost 1 base and 2 bases respectively, with 15 bases between them. CDR1 SGHDT and CDR2 YYEEEE come from the germline V gene. CDR3 loop: CASSLLQTLLNTEAFF. In DNA form, the CDR3 reads TGTGCCAGCAGCTTGCTACAGACCTTGCTCAACACTGAAGCTTTCTTT.